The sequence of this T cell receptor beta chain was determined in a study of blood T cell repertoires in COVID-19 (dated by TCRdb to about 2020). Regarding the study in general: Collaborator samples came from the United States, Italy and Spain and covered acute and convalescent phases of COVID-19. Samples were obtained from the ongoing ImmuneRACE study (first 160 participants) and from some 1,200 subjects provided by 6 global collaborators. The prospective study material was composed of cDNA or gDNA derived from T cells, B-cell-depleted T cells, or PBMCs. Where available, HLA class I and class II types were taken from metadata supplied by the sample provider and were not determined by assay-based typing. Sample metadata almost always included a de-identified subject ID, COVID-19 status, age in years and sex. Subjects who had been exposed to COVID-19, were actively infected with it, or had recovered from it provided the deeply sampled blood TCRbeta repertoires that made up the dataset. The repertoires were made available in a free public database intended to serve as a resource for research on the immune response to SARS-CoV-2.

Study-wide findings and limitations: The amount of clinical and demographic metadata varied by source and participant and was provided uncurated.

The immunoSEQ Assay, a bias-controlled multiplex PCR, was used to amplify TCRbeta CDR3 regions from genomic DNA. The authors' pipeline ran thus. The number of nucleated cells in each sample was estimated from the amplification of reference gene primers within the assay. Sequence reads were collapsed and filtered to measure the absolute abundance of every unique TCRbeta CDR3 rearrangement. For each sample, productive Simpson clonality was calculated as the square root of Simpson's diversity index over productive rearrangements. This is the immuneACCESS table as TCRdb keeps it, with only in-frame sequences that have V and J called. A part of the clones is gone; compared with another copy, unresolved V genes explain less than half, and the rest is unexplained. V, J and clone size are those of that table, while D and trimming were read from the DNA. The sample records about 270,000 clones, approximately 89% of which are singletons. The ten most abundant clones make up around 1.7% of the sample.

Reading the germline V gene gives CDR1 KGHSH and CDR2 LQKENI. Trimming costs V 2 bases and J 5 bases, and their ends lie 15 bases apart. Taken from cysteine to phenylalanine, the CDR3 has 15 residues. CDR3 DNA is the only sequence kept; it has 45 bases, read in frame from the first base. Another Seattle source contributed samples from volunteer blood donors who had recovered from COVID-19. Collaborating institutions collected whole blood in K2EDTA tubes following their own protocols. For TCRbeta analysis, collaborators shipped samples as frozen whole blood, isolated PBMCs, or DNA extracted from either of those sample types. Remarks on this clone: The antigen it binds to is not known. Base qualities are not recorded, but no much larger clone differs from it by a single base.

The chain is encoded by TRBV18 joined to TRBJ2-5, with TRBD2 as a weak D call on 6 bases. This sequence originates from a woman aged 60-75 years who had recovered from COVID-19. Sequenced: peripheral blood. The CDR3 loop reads CASSPTTGVGETQYF. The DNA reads TGTGCCAGCTCACCAACCACGGGGGTTGGGGAGACCCAGTACTTC.